The sequence of this T cell receptor (beta chain) was determined in a study of OX40 agonist ivuxolimab in advanced cancers. Points from the study as a whole: Relatively little clonal expansion, among the lowest observed, appeared in partial responders at 0.1-3.0 mg/kg. Clonal expansion was seen in CD4+ and CD8+ blood T cells by week 6 at 0.1 to 3.0 mg/kg.

Concerning this clone: Its antigen is unknown.

Clones were sequenced by immunoSEQ multiplex PCR, and TCRdb holds only the in-frame ones, with some missing. The repertoire holds approximately 70,000 clones, roughly nine tenths seen once, with around 1% in the top ten. V gave up 0 bases and J gave up 6 bases; unmatched junction bases: 8. CDR1 is MGHRA, CDR2 YSYEKL, per germline. The CDR3 has 16 residues. The specimen was CD4+ or CD8+ T cells sorted from blood, collected in a trial of the OX40 agonist ivuxolimab. This TCR was sampled from an adult with an advanced solid tumor such as melanoma, head and neck, liver or kidney cancer. This chain uses TRBV4-1 with TRBJ2-3; 8 bases are shared with TRBD2. CDR3 protein: CASSQDQGLVPDTQYF. The CDR3 DNA follows: TGCGCCAGCAGCCAAGACCAGGGACTAGTCCCCGATACGCAGTATTTT.